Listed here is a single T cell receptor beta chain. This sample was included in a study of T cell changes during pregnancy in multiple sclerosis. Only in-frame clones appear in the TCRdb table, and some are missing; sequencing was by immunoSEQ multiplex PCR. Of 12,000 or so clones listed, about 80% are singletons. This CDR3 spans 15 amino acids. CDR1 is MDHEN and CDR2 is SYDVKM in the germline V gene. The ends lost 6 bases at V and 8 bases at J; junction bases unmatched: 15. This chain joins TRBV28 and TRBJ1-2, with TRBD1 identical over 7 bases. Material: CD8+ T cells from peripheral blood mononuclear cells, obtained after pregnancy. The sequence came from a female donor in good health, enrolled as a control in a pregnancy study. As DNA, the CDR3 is TGTGCCAGCAGCTTTCCGACAGGGCGTGCTGGGGGCTACACCTTC. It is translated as CASSFPTGRAGGYTF.